The sequence of this T cell receptor beta chain was determined in a study of PD-L1 blockade in urothelial cancer. The study, taken as a whole, reports: Where pretreatment blood TCR clonality fell below the median, better survival was predicted.

Comments on this clone: The antigen is unknown.

The time point denotes: pretreatment peripheral blood. Patient disease was locally advanced or metastatic urothelial carcinoma. Assay: immunoSEQ multiplex PCR; the TCRdb copy retains only in-frame clones and omits some. The data show about 47,000 clones, around four fifths seen once. The sequence derives from a man aged 45-60 years with urothelial cancer. The starting material was PBMCs, obtained around atezolizumab (anti-PD-L1) treatment.

This CDR3 reads CASSQDSGDRVYGYTF. The CDR3 DNA follows: TGTGCCAGCAGCCAAGATTCAGGGGACAGAGTCTATGGCTACACCTTC. This chain joins TRBV4-2 and TRBJ1-2, with TRBD1 matching over 7 bases. J gave up 4 bases and V 0 bases, and 8 bases lay outside the gene matches. The CDR3 loop spans 16 amino acids. Germline loops: CDR1 LGHNA, CDR2 YNFKEQ.